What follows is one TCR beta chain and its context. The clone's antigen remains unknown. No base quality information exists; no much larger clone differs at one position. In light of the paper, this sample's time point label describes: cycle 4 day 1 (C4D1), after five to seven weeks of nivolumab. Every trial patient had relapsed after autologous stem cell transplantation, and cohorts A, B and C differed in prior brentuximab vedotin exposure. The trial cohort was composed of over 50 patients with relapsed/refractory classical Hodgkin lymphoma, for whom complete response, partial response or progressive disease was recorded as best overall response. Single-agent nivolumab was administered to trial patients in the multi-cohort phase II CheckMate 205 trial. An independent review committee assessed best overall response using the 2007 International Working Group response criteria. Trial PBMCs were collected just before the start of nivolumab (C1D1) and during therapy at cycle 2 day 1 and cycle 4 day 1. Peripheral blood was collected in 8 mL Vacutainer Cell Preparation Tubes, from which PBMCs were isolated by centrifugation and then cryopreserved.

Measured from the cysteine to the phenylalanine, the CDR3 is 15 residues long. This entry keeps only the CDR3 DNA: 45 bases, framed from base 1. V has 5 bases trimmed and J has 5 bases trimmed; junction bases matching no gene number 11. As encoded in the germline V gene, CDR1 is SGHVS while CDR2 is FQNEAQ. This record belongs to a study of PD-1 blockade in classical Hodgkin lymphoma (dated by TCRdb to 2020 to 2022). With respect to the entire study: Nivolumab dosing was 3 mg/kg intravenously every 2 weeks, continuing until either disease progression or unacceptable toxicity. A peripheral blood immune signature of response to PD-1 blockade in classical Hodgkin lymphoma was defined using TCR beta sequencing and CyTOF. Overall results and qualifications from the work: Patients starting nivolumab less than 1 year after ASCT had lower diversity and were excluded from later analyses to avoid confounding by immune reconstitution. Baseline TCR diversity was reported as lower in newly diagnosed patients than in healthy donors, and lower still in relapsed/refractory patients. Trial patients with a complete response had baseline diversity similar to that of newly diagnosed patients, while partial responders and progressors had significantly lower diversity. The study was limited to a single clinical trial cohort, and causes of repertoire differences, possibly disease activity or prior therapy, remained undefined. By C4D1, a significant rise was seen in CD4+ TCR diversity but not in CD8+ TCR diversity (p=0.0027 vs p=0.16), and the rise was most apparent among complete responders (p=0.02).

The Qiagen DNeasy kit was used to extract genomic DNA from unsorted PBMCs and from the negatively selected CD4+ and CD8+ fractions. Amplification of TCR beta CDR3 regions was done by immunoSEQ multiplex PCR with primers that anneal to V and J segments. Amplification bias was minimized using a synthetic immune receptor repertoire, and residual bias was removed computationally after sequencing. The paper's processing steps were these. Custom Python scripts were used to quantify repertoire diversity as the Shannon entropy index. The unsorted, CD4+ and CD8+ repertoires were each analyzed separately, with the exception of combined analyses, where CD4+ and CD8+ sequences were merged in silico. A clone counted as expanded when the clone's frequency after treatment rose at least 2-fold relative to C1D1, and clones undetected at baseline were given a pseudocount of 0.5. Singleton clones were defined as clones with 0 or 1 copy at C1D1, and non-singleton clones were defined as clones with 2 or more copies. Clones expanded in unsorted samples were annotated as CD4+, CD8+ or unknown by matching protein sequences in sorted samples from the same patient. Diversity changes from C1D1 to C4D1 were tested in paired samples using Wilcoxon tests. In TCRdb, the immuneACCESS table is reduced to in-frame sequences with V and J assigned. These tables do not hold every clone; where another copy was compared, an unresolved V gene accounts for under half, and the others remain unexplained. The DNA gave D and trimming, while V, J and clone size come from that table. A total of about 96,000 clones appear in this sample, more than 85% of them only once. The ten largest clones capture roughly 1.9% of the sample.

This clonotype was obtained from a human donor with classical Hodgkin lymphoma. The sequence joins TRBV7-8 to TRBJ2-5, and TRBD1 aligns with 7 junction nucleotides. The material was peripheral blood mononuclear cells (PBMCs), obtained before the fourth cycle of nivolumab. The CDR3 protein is CASSQRQGWRETQYF. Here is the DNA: TGTGCCAGCAGCCAGCGACAGGGTTGGAGGGAGACCCAGTACTTC. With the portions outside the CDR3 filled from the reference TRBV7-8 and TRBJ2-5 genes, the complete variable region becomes GAGVSQSPRYKVAKRGQDVALRCDPISGHVSLFWYQQALGQGPEFLTYFQNEAQLDKSGLPSDRFFAERPEGSVSTLKIQRTQQEDSAVYLCASSQRQGWRETQYFGPGTRLLVL.